These 30 T cell receptor beta chains originate from one sample sequenced in a study of cytomegalovirus exposure and HLA in healthy donors. TCRdb's table, derived via immunoSEQ multiplex PCR, lists solely in-frame clones and lacks some. The sample holds roughly 330,000 clones, roughly 87% seen once. The specimen was PBMCs. The receptors come from a woman in her 30s in good health and CMV-seropositive.

V usage is TRBV6-5 and J usage is TRBJ2-3, with a possible D match to TRBD1 (6 bases). Germline V lookup: CDR1 MNHEY, CDR2 SVGAGI. V was cut by 5 bases and J by 3 bases, with 12 bases left in between. The CDR3 totals 14 residues. The CDR3 region has the DNA TGTGCCAGCAGTCCCACGAGGGGGACAGATACGCAGTATTTT. This codes for CASSPTRGTDTQYF.

This rearrangement joins TRBV6-1 to TRBJ2-7; D unresolved. V shed 3 bases and J shed 4 bases, with 7 bases lying between them. This CDR3 has 12 amino acids. The germline gives CDR1 MNHNS, CDR2 SASEGT. CDR3 sequence reads: CASSEGQYEQYF. The CDR3 bases are TGTGCCAGCAGTGAGGGCCAGTACGAGCAGTACTTC.

This chain connects TRBV6-5 to TRBJ1-2; 7 bases line up with TRBD1. The junction had 15 bases not matched to a gene; V was cut back by 8 bases and J by 6 bases. Germline CDR1 MNHEY, CDR2 SVGAGI. The CDR3 is made up of 15 amino acids. As DNA, the CDR3 is TGTGCCAGCGGCCAAAGGGGGCCCTCTCTAGATGGCTACACCTTC. Encoded protein: CASGQRGPSLDGYTF.

The chain couples TRBV29-1 to TRBJ2-1; D might be TRBD2 (5 bases). The V and J ends lost 6 bases and 5 bases respectively, with 8 bases between them. CDR3 length equals 11 residues. Germline assignment: CDR1 SQVTM and CDR2 ANQGSEA. In DNA, the CDR3 is TGCAGCGTACCGGAGGACAATGAGCAGTTCTTC. Its translation is CSVPEDNEQFF.

The chain recombines TRBV27 with TRBJ2-5; tentatively, D is TRBD1 (6 bases). The CDR3 spans 16 residues. The germline V and J ends were trimmed by 6 bases and 4 bases, with 21 bases remaining between them. CDR1 and CDR2 (germline): MNHEY, SMNVEV (reference sequence). CDR3 DNA: TGTGCCAGCAGGGGCCTACAGGGAAGGGACGCAGAGACCCAGTACTTC. The encoded protein is CASRGLQGRDAETQYF.

The genes are TRBV6-6 and TRBJ2-1, with D perhaps being TRBD1 or TRBD2 (5 bases each). Germline V lookup: CDR1 MNHNY, CDR2 SVGAGI (reference sequence). This CDR3 is 15 amino acids long. V shed 5 bases and J shed 0 bases, with 11 bases lying between them. For the CDR3, the DNA is TGTGCCAGCAGTCTTTCCGGGGCCTCCTACAATGAGCAGTTCTTC. This gives the protein CASSLSGASYNEQFF.

The rearrangement links TRBV9 to TRBJ2-1, with D uncertain. Germline CDR1 reads SGDLS; CDR2 reads YYNGEE. The CDR3 length is 12 residues. With 4 bases removed from V and 7 bases from J, the gap between germline ends came to 9 bases. CDR3 sequence: CASSSGRNEQFF. The CDR3 DNA follows: TGTGCCAGCAGCTCGGGTCGGAATGAGCAGTTCTTC.

The chain is built from TRBV10-2 and TRBJ2-3, with TRBD2 matching over 12 bases. Germline CDR1 and CDR2: WSHSY and SAAADI. Losses at the gene ends were 7 bases for V and 2 bases for J; bases not matched to a gene: 4. This CDR3 comprises 15 residues. For the CDR3, the DNA is TGCGCCAGCATTGGACTAGCGGGATTCACAGATACGCAGTATTTT. Translated, it gives CASIGLAGFTDTQYF.

The chain combines TRBV5-4 with TRBJ1-2; 8 bases line up with TRBD1. This CDR3 region has 14 residues. J lost 2 bases, V lost 3 bases, and 3 bases had no gene match. The germline CDR1 and CDR2 sequences are SGHNT and YYREEE (reference sequence). The CDR3 bases are TGTGCCAGCAGCTGGACAGGGCAGAACTATGGCTACACCTTC. Translating gives CASSWTGQNYGYTF.

The chain is built from TRBV7-6 and TRBJ2-3, with 7 nucleotides matching TRBD1. J lost 1 base, V lost 6 bases, and 4 bases had no gene match. The CDR3 extends over 14 amino acids. Germline-derived CDR1 and CDR2 are SGHVS and FNYEAQ. In nucleotides, the CDR3 is TGTGCCAGCAGGAAAACAGGGGGCACAGATACGCAGTATTTT. Its protein is CASRKTGGTDTQYF.

This clone was observed a single time. The genes are TRBV11-2 and TRBJ1-5, with 11 bases that match TRBD1. The germline V gene has CDR1 SGHAT and CDR2 FQNNGV. J lost 0 bases, V lost 1 base, and 2 bases had no gene match. The CDR3 contains 17 residues. CDR3 nucleotide sequence: TGTGCCAGCAGCTTAGGGACAGGGGGCTATAGCAATCAGCCCCAGCATTTT. As protein: CASSLGTGGYSNQPQHF.

This clone was counted only a few times. This chain uses TRBV4-2 with TRBJ2-2; TRBD2 is a possible D gene (5 bases). Trimming shortened V by 0 bases and J by 3 bases, and 14 bases separated the two germline ends. Germline V CDR1 and CDR2: LGHNA, YNFKEQ. CDR3 length equals 17 residues. In DNA, the CDR3 is TGTGCCAGCAGCCAAGAAGTGAGAGGGATGGACACCGGGGAGCTGTTTTTT. Translating it yields CASSQEVRGMDTGELFF.

V usage is TRBV7-9 and J usage is TRBJ1-6, with D hard to call. V was trimmed by 5 bases and J by 5 bases, leaving 10 bases between them. CDR3 length: 14 amino acids. Per germline, CDR1 SEHNR and CDR2 FQNEAQ (reference sequence). CDR3 sequence reads: CASSPTGDNSPLHF. Here the CDR3 DNA reads TGTGCCAGCAGCCCGACTGGGGATAATTCACCCCTCCACTTT.

The chain links TRBV5-1 to TRBJ1-2; possibly TRBD1 for D (6 bases). The V and J ends lost 4 bases and 2 bases respectively, with 15 bases between them. Germline V gene sequence: CDR1 SGHRS, CDR2 YFSETQ. The CDR3 is made up of 15 amino acids. In nucleotides, the CDR3 is TGCGCCAGCAGCCCTACGACAGGAGGGAACTATGGCTACACCTTC. This translates into CASSPTTGGNYGYTF. Variable domain in full (rest from reference TRBV5-1 and TRBJ1-2): KAGVTQTPRYLIKTRGQQVTLSCSPISGHRSVSWYQQTPGQGLQFLFEYFSETQRNKGNFPGRFSGRQFSNSRSEMNVSTLELGDSALYLCASSPTTGGNYGYTFGSGTRLTVV.

In this sample, this clone turned up once. The chain employs TRBV2 and TRBJ1-2, with D unresolved. Germline CDR1 reads SNHLY; CDR2 reads FYNNEI. V lost 9 bases, J lost 6 bases, and 11 bases lay in between. This CDR3 spans 11 amino acids. CDR3 protein: CARTGKHGYTF. The CDR3 DNA reads TGTGCCAGGACGGGGAAGCATGGCTACACCTTC.

The chain is built from TRBV30 and TRBJ2-5; 8 nucleotides line up with TRBD2. Germline CDR1 is GTSNPN and CDR2 is SVGIG (reference sequence). The CDR3 is 14 residues long. The V segment lost 5 bases and the J segment 4 bases; nucleotides outside the gene matches: 9. The CDR3 sequence: CAWGRSGSPETQYF. DNA of the CDR3: TGTGCCTGGGGCCGAAGCGGGAGCCCAGAGACCCAGTACTTC. Variable domain in full (rest from reference TRBV30 and TRBJ2-5): SQTIHQWPATLVQPVGSPLSLECTVEGTSNPNLYWYRQAAGRGLQLLFYSVGIGQISSEVPQNLSASRPQDRQFILSSKKLLLSDSGFYLCAWGRSGSPETQYFGPGTRLLVL.

V is TRBV7-7 and J is TRBJ2-6; D is undetermined. The germline gives CDR1 SSHAT, CDR2 FNYEAQ (reference sequence). The CDR3 has 12 residues. The V end was cut by 8 bases, the J end by 3 bases, with 5 bases between. CDR3: CASLSGANVLTF. In DNA form, the CDR3 reads TGTGCCAGCTTAAGTGGGGCCAACGTCCTGACTTTC.

The gene calls are TRBV28 and TRBJ1-5, with TRBD1 matching 9 bases. The CDR3 is 16 amino acids. Germline loops: CDR1 MDHEN, CDR2 SYDVKM. V lost 3 bases and J lost 7; bases outside the gene matches: 10. In DNA form, the CDR3 reads TGTGCCAGCAGTTTCTATGGACAGGGGATGAGGCAGCCCCAGCATTTT. The encoded protein is CASSFYGQGMRQPQHF.

This sequence joins TRBV11-3 and TRBJ2-5; TRBD1 aligns across 7 bases. This CDR3 is built from 15 residues. Germline CDR1 reads SGHNT; CDR2 reads YENEEA. V was clipped by 5 bases and J by 1 base; unmatched bases: 7. DNA of the CDR3: TGTGCCAGCAGCCCCGACGGGACAGCCCAAGAGACCCAGTACTTC. This translates into CASSPDGTAQETQYF. Full variable domain (rest looked up from reference TRBV11-3 and TRBJ2-5): EAGVVQSPRYKIIEKKQPVAFWCNPISGHNTLYWYLQNLGQGPELLIRYENEEAVDDSQLPKDRFSAERLKGVDSTLKIQPAELGDSAVYLCASSPDGTAQETQYFGPGTRLLVL.

A few counts support this clone. The V gene is TRBV6-1, the J gene TRBJ1-5, with D unresolved. The CDR3 spans 12 residues. CDR1 is MNHNS, CDR2 SASEGT, per germline. V was shortened by 5 bases and J by 7 bases, with 9 bases between the two germline ends. The CDR3 here is CASSRPRQPQHF. The DNA for the CDR3 is TGTGCCAGCAGTCGCCCACGGCAGCCCCAGCATTTT.

V and J are TRBV27 and TRBJ2-7; no firm D call. V dropped 4 bases and J dropped 0 bases, with 10 bases sitting between them. CDR1 is MNHEY, CDR2 SMNVEV, per germline (reference sequence). The CDR3 length is 14 residues. CDR3 in amino acids: CASSSGSSSYEQYF. For the CDR3, the DNA is TGTGCCAGCAGTTCCGGGTCCTCCTCCTACGAGCAGTACTTC.

The sample holds one count of this clone. The sample contains more than one DNA sequence encoding this CDR3. The rearrangement links TRBV27 to TRBJ2-1, with 7 bases fitting TRBD1. V was clipped by 2 bases and J by 3 bases; unmatched bases: 1. The CDR3 is 14 residues long. Germline V gene sequence: CDR1 MNHEY, CDR2 SMNVEV (reference sequence). The CDR3 loop is CASSLQGVYNEQFF. The CDR3 DNA sequence: TGTGCCAGCAGTTTACAGGGGGTCTACAATGAGCAGTTCTTC.

V gene TRBV4-3 combines with J gene TRBJ2-7, with D perhaps TRBD2 (6 bases). Trimming removed 0 bases from V and 2 bases from J, with 11 bases in between. Germline lookup yields CDR1 LGHNA and CDR2 YSLEER. The CDR3 is 15 residues long. The CDR3 bases are TGCGCCAGCAGCCAAGACTACCCGGGAGCCTACGAGCAGTACTTC. The encoded protein is CASSQDYPGAYEQYF.

The J gene is TRBJ1-1, the V gene TRBV30; D remains ambiguous. Germline assignment: CDR1 GTSNPN and CDR2 SVGIG (reference sequence). Trimming shortened V by 2 bases and J by 6 bases, and 16 bases separated the two germline ends. This CDR3 is built from 14 residues. The CDR3 bases are TGTGCCTGGAGTCCCGTACTTGAGGCTCCTGAAGCTTTCTTT. It translates to CAWSPVLEAPEAFF. Full variable domain (remainder filled in from reference TRBV30 and TRBJ1-1): SQTIHQWPATLVQPVGSPLSLECTVEGTSNPNLYWYRQAAGRGLQLLFYSVGIGQISSEVPQNLSASRPQDRQFILSSKKLLLSDSGFYLCAWSPVLEAPEAFFGQGTRLTVV.

The CDR3 DNA sequence: TGCAGCGTGGCTAAGCGGGCTAACAATGAGCAGTTCTTC. This encodes CSVAKRANNEQFF. The gene calls are TRBV29-1 and TRBJ2-1; tentatively, D is TRBD2 (6 bases). This CDR3 contains 13 residues. Germline V gene sequence: CDR1 SQVTM, CDR2 ANQGSEA. With 6 bases removed from V and 5 bases from J, the gap between germline ends came to 14 bases.

CDR3 sequence: CASSEGRVTYEQYF. The CDR3 bases are TGTGCCAGCAGCGAAGGGAGGGTAACCTACGAGCAGTACTTC. The V call is TRBV9, the J call TRBJ2-7; 7 positions match TRBD2. The CDR3 is made up of 14 amino acids. Per the germline V gene, CDR1 is SGDLS and CDR2 is YYNGEE. V gave up 3 bases and J gave up 2 bases; unmatched junction bases: 5.

This chain links TRBV27 with TRBJ2-3; D is unclear. The V gene's germline CDR1 is MNHEY and CDR2 SMNVEV (reference sequence). CDR3 length: 14 amino acids. V was trimmed by 3 bases and J by 6 bases, leaving 13 bases between them. This CDR3 is CASSLARRVDTQYF. For the CDR3, the DNA is TGTGCCAGCAGTTTGGCCCGGAGAGTGGATACGCAGTATTTT.

The rearrangement links TRBV27 to TRBJ2-7; 7 bases agree with TRBD2. Trimming at V came to 1 base and at J to 2 bases, leaving 2 bases not matched to a gene. This CDR3 region has 14 residues. The germline gives CDR1 MNHEY, CDR2 SMNVEV (reference sequence). CDR3 region: CASSLYGGTYEQYF. For the CDR3, the DNA is TGTGCCAGCAGTTTATACGGGGGGACCTACGAGCAGTACTTC.

The rearrangement links TRBV5-6 to TRBJ2-7; possibly TRBD2 for D (6 bases). The V gene's germline CDR1 is SGHDT and CDR2 YYEEEE. The CDR3 has 15 amino acids. Trimming shortened V by 2 bases and J by 4 bases, and 16 bases separated the two germline ends. This CDR3 reads CASSLGSGWTYEQYF. CDR3 in DNA: TGTGCCAGCAGCTTAGGGAGCGGGTGGACTTACGAGCAGTACTTC.

This clone occurred once. The chain combines TRBV25-1 with TRBJ2-1; D may correspond to TRBD1 or TRBD2 (5 bases each). The CDR3 spans 16 residues. V lost 0 bases to trimming and J lost 8 bases, with 17 bases between them. Per the germline V gene, CDR1 is MGHDK and CDR2 is SYGVNS. CDR3 coding DNA: TGTGCCAGCAGTGAATATTCGGGGCTTGGGGTGGATGAGCAGTTCTTC. This sequence encodes CASSEYSGLGVDEQFF.